This T cell receptor beta chain was profiled in a study of vaccination effects on CD4 cells after COVID-19. General observations from the study: The study had few convalescent patients and no early post-infection timepoints. Marked clonal contraction of both clone types appeared late after vaccination. Only 1 of 255 vaccine-induced clones from healthy vaccinees cross-reacted with common cold coronaviruses.

Isolation of CD4+ T cells took place after 10 days of culture. It was two doses of either the BNT162b2 or mRNA-1273 vaccine that participants received. Vaccinated recipients, who were negative for nucleocapsid antibodies, had no history of SARS-CoV-2 infection. Libraries were prepared by immunoSEQ multiplex PCR; TCRdb keeps only in-frame clonotypes and omits some of them. This sample carries some 70,000 clones, around 80% of them seen once, and the ten largest clones take 2% to 3%. In the case of this clone: Antigen unknown.

The sample was CD4+ T cells from PBMCs cultured without peptide, taken after COVID-19 vaccination. The origin of this receptor is a human donor who received a COVID-19 vaccine.

The CDR3 DNA reads as TGTGCCAGCTCACCATACGGGTTTTCCAGGGATGACCAAGAGACCCAGTACTTC. Residues: CASSPYGFSRDDQETQYF. The chain employs TRBV18 and TRBJ2-5; D possibly corresponds to TRBD1 (5 bases). The V gene lost 2 bases and the J gene lost 0 bases, with 19 bases spanning the gap. Germline V gene data show CDR1 as KGHSH and CDR2 as LQKENI. CDR3 size: 18 residues. The entire variable domain, with the rest obtained from reference TRBV18 and TRBJ2-5, is as follows: NAGVMQNPRHLVRRRGQEARLRCSPMKGHSHVYWYRQLPEEGLKFMVYLQKENIIDESGMPKERFSAEFPKEGPSILRIQQVVRGDSAAYFCASSPYGFSRDDQETQYFGPGTRLLVL.